The rows below give T cell receptor beta chains drawn from one sample of a study of T cells in localized non-small cell lung cancer. Data came from immunoSEQ multiplex PCR; TCRdb stores just in-frame clones and leaves some out. The sample includes around 41,000 clones, approximately 86% seen only once; the top ten take roughly 7.7%. The sequences come from peripheral blood, collected before any cancer treatment. The receptors originated from a woman aged 18-49 years with stage III lung adenocarcinoma. Each CDR3 is given with its conserved first and last residue. A D gene is named only where the DNA matches it firmly. Some rows have no size entry. The others give once, few or many, or a class for an expanded clone.

v_gene	abundance	d_gene	j_gene	CDR3nt	CDR3aa
TRBV4-2	NA	TRBD2	TRBJ2-5	TGTGCCAGCAGCCAAGATGGTCGGTCTAGCGGGGCAGAGACCCAGTACTTC	CASSQDGRSSGAETQYF
TRBV10-1	NA	NA	TRBJ2-5	TGCGCCAGCAGTGAGTCCGGTTCGCGGGGGACCCAGTACTTC	CASSESGSRGTQYF
TRBV19	NA	TRBD1	TRBJ2-7	TGTGCCAGTAGTAACCCGACAGGGGGGAGCTCCTACGAGCAGTACTTC	CASSNPTGGSSYEQYF
TRBV7-4	few	NA	TRBJ1-3	TGTGCCAGCAGCCGCGCTCAGTGGGGGAAGAAACCTGGAAACACCATATATTTT	CASSRAQWGKKPGNTIYF
TRBV5-1	once	NA	TRBJ1-5	TGCGCCAGCAGCTTGGAGGGACAAAATCAGCCCCAGCATTTT	CASSLEGQNQPQHF
TRBV5-1	once	NA	TRBJ1-5	TGCGCCAGCAGCTCGACAGGATCCAGCAATCAGCCCCAGCATTTT	CASSSTGSSNQPQHF
TRBV6-1	NA	NA	TRBJ1-1	TGTGCCAGCAGGCCCGGGGGGGATGCCACTGAAGCTTTCTTT	CASRPGGDATEAFF
TRBV15	NA	NA	TRBJ1-1	TGTGCCACCAGCAGAGGCGGCCTCCAAGGGAACACTGAAGCTTTCTTT	CATSRGGLQGNTEAFF
TRBV6-1	NA	NA	TRBJ2-5	TGTGCCAGCAGTGAAGAGGTGGGGGCTCAGGAGACCCAGTACTTC	CASSEEVGAQETQYF
TRBV18	NA	NA	TRBJ2-7	TGTGCCAGCTCACCGGATGGGGACGAGCAGTACTTC	CASSPDGDEQYF
TRBV19	NA	TRBD1	TRBJ2-4	TGTGCCAGTAGTATATTCGGGACAGAACACAGCGGCAAGAACGCCAAAAACATTCAGTACTTC	CASSIFGTEHSGKNAKNIQYF
TRBV19	NA	TRBD1	TRBJ1-5	TGTGCCAGTAGTATCGGCAGGGGGGGCAATCAGCCCCAGCATTTT	CASSIGRGGNQPQHF
TRBV7-9	NA	NA	TRBJ1-3	TGTGCCAGCAGCTTAGATGGACAGAGGTCTGGAAACACCATATATTTT	CASSLDGQRSGNTIYF
TRBV5-1	NA	TRBD1	TRBJ2-3	TGCGCCAGCAGCTTGTCGCGACAGGGTAGCACAGATACGCAGTATTTT	CASSLSRQGSTDTQYF
TRBV2	few	NA	TRBJ1-2	TGTGCCCAGCCTCTGGGGGATCACGGCTACACCTTC	CAQPLGDHGYTF
TRBV7-2	few	TRBD1	TRBJ1-5	TGTGCCAGCAGCCGTACAGGGGGCGCCGGTCAGCCCCAGCATTTT	CASSRTGGAGQPQHF
TRBV5-1	NA	TRBD2	TRBJ2-1	TGCGCCAGCAGCTTGGCCAAACTAGCGGGGAGCTCCTACAATGAGCAGTTCTTC	CASSLAKLAGSSYNEQFF
TRBV5-6	few	TRBD1	TRBJ2-6	TGTGCCAGCAGCTTGGTTGGACAGGGAGGTGGGGCCAACGTCCTGACTTTC	CASSLVGQGGGANVLTF
TRBV5-1	NA	NA	TRBJ2-1	TGCGCCAGCAGTTCCCCGTCGGGGGTGAATGAGCAGTTCTTC	CASSSPSGVNEQFF
TRBV27	NA	TRBD2	TRBJ2-2	TGTGCCAGCACCCTACGGGGGGGTATTAACACCGGGGAGCTGTTTTTT	CASTLRGGINTGELFF
TRBV28	once	NA	TRBJ1-5	TGTGCCAGCAGTTTCTTGAGGGGGGATAGCAATCAGCCCCAGCATTTT	CASSFLRGDSNQPQHF
TRBV9	NA	TRBD1	TRBJ1-5	TGTGCCAGCAGCGCAGGGACAGGGTCAGGTCAGCCCCAGCATTTT	CASSAGTGSGQPQHF
TRBV6-4	NA	NA	TRBJ1-5	TGTGCCAGCAGTGACTCGGCCAGCGATCAGCCCCAGCATTTT	CASSDSASDQPQHF
TRBV6-6	NA	NA	TRBJ2-7	TGTGCCAGCAGTTACTCAGGCGAGCAGTACTTC	CASSYSGEQYF
TRBV5-4	NA	NA	TRBJ2-7	TGTGCCAGCAGCTTGTCCGGGTTAGCGGACTACGAGCAGTACTTC	CASSLSGLADYEQYF
TRBV6-4	NA	NA	TRBJ1-1	TGTGCCAGCAGTGAAAGGGCGGAGAACACTGAAGCTTTCTTT	CASSERAENTEAFF
TRBV19	NA	NA	TRBJ2-2	TGTGCCAGTAGTAGATGGGAGAACACCGGGGAGCTGTTTTTT	CASSRWENTGELFF
TRBV6-6	few	TRBD1	TRBJ1-6	TGTGCCAGCAGCGGACAGGCGGCGGGTTCACCCCTCCACTTT	CASSGQAAGSPLHF
TRBV7-3	NA	NA	TRBJ2-3	TGTGCCAGCAGCTTAGGTTTCTGGGGAGGCACAGATACGCAGTATTTT	CASSLGFWGGTDTQYF
TRBV18	once	NA	TRBJ1-4	TGTGCCAGCTCACCGGGCAGGGCTGGAGAAAAACTGTTTTTT	CASSPGRAGEKLFF
TRBV15	NA	NA	TRBJ1-5	TGTGCCACCAGCAGAGATCTTAGTGCCAGAAATCAGCCCCAGCATTTT	CATSRDLSARNQPQHF
TRBV7-2	NA	TRBD2	TRBJ2-1	TGTGCCAGCAGCTTATCCGGGACTAGCGGTAATGAGCAGTTCTTC	CASSLSGTSGNEQFF
TRBV6-1	NA	NA	TRBJ2-3	TGTGCCAGCAGTGCCCCGGGGTCCCGAGGGACAGATACGCAGTATTTT	CASSAPGSRGTDTQYF
TRBV2	NA	NA	TRBJ1-4	TGTGCCAGCATAAGATCAGGCCCGGAGGGGGAAAAACTGTTTTTT	CASIRSGPEGEKLFF
TRBV5-8	few	NA	TRBJ1-2	TGTGCCAGCAGCTTGGGACTTGGGCTCGTCAGCGTTTCTGGCTACACCTTC	CASSLGLGLVSVSGYTF
TRBV5-6	NA	NA	TRBJ1-3	TGTGCCAGCAGCTTGAAGGCTGGAAACACCATATATTTT	CASSLKAGNTIYF
TRBV29-1	NA	NA	TRBJ1-2	TGCAGCGTTCTCCCCGGGACATCTAAGGGCTACACCTTC	CSVLPGTSKGYTF